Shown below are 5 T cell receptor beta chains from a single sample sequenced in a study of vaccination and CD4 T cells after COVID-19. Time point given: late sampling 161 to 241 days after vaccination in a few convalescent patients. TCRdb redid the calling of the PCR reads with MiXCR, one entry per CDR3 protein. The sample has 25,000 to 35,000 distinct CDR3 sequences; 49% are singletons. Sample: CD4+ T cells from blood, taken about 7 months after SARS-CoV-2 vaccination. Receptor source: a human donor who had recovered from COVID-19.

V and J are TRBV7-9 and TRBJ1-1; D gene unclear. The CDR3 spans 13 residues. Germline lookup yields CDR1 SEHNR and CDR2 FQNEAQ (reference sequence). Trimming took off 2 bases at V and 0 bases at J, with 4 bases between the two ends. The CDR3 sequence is CASSLMLNTEAFF. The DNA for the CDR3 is TGTGCCAGCAGCTTAATGCTGAACACTGAAGCTTTCTTT. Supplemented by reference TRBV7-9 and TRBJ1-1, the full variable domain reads DTGVSQNPRHKITKRGQNVTFRCDPISEHNRLYWYRQTLGQGPEFLTYFQNEAQLEKSRLLSDRFSAERPKGSFSTLEIQRTEQGDSAMYLCASSLMLNTEAFFGQGTRLTVV.

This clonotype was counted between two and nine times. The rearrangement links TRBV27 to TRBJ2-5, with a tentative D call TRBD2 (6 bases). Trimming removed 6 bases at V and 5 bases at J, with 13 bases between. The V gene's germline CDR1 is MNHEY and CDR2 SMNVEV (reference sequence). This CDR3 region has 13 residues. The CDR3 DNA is TGTGCCAGCAGCCAAGGGCTAGCGGAGACCCAGTACTTC. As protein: CASSQGLAETQYF.

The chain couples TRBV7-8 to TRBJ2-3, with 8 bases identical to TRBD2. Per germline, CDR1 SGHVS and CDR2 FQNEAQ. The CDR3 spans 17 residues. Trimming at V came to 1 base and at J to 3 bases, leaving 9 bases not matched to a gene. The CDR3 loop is CASSLDRGGGSTDTQYF. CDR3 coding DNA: TGTGCCAGCAGCTTAGACCGGGGGGGCGGTAGTACAGATACGCAGTATTTT.

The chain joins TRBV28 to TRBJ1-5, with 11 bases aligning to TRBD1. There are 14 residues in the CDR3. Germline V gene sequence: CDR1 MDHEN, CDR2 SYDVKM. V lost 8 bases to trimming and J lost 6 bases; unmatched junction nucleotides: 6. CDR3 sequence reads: CASGQGALGQPQHF. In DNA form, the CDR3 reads TGTGCCAGCGGACAGGGGGCGTTGGGTCAGCCCCAGCATTTT.

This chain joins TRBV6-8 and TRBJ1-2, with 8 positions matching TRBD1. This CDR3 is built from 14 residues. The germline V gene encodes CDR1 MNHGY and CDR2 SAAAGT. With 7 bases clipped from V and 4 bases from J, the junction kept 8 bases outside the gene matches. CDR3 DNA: TGTGCCAGCATAGGACCCGACAGGGGCTATGGCTACACCTTC. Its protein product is CASIGPDRGYGYTF.